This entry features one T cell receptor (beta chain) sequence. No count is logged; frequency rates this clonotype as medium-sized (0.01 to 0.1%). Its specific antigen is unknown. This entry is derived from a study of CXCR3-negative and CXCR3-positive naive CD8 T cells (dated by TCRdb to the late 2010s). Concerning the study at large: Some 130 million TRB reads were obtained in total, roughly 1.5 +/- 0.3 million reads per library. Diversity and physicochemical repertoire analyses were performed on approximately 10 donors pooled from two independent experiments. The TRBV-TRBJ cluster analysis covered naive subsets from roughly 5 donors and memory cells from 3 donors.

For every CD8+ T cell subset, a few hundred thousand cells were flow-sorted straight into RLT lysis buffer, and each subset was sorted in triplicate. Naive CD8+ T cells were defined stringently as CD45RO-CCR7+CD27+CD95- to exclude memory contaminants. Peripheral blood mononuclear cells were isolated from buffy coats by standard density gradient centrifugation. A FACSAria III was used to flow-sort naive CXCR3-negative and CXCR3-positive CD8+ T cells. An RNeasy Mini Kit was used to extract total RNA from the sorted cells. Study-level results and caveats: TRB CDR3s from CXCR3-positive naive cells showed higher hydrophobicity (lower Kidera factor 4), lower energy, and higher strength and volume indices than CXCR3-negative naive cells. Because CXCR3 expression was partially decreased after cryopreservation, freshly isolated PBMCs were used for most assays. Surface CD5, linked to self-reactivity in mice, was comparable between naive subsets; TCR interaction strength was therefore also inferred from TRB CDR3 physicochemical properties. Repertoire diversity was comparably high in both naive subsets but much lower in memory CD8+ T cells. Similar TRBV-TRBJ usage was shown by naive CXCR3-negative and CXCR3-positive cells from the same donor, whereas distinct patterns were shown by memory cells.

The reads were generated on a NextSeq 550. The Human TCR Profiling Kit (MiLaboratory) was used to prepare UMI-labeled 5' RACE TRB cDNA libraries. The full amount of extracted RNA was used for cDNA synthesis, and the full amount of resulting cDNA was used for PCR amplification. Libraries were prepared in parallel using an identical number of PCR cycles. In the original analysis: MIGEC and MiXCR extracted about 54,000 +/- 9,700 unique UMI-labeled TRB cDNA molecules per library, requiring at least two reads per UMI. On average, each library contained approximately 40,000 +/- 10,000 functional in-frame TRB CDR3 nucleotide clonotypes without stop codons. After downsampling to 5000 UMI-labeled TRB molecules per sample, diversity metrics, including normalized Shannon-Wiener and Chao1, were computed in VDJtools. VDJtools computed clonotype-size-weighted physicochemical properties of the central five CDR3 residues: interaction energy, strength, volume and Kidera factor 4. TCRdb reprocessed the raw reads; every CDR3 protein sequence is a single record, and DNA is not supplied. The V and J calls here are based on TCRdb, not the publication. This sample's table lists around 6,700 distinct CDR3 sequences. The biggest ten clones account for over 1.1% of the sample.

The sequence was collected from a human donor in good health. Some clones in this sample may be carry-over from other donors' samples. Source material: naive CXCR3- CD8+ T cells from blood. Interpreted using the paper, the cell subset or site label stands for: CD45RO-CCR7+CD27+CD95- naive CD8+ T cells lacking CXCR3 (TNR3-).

CDR3 reads: CASSPSDTYEQYF. The V and J genes are TRBV18 and TRBJ2-7; TCRdb lists TRBD1, though no DNA is available to test this call. From cysteine to phenylalanine, the CDR3 is 13 amino acids long. The entry carries no DNA sequence. Taken from the germline V gene, the CDR1 and CDR2 loops are KGHSH and LQKENI. Reference TRBV18 and TRBJ2-7 proteins supply the regions before and after the CDR3; the full variable domain is: NAGVMQNPRHLVRRRGQEARLRCSPMKGHSHVYWYRQLPEEGLKFMVYLQKENIIDESGMPKERFSAEFPKEGPSILRIQQVVRGDSAAYFCASSPSDTYEQYFGPGTRLTVT.